The T cell receptor beta chain under discussion was sequenced for a study of shared clonotypes between healthy human individuals. Deep-level settings were used for running the assay. Profiling relied on immunoSEQ multiplex PCR, and the TCRdb table lists in-frame clones only, not all of them. The sample shows over a million clones, approximately 97% of them seen only once. This clone is a singleton in its sample. Germline-derived CDR1 and CDR2 are SGHTA and FQGNSA. This CDR3 is 15 amino acids long. V lost 2 bases to trimming and J lost 7 bases, with 15 bases between them. This receptor was identified in a man aged 25-40 years in good health. The chain links TRBV7-2 to TRBJ2-1; perhaps TRBD2 as D (6 bases). The sequenced material came from naive CD4+ T cells sorted from blood. Subset described: CD45RA+ positively selected. The CDR3 sequence is CASSLFGGGLNEQFF. The CDR3 DNA is TGTGCCAGCAGCTTATTTGGGGGAGGTCTGAATGAGCAGTTCTTC.